These T cell receptor beta chains were read from a single sample in a study of blood T cell repertoires in COVID-19. Generated by immunoSEQ multiplex PCR, the TCRdb table keeps only in-frame clones and is missing some. Here the sample spans around 120,000 clones, 75% to 95% being singletons. Sequenced input: peripheral blood. These receptors all stem from a human donor with active COVID-19. The donor label of this sample is uncertain. Both conserved end residues are part of each CDR3. The D gene is left open where the match is weak. Rows may omit the clone size; those that give it use once, few, many or a size class.

D | J | size | V | DNA | CDR3
TRBD1 | TRBJ2-2 | - | TRBV5-4 | TGTGCCAGCAGCCTGACAGGGGGGGCCGGGGAGCTGTTTTTT | CASSLTGGAGELFF
- | TRBJ1-1 | - | TRBV7-2 | TGTGCCAGCAGCTTAGTTAGCCGGCTTGGCACTGAAGCTTTCTTT | CASSLVSRLGTEAFF
- | TRBJ1-2 | - | TRBV10-3 | TGTGCCATCAGTGTAGAGGTCTCGGGCTATGGCTACACCTTC | CAISVEVSGYGYTF
TRBD1 | TRBJ1-5 | - | TRBV20-1 | TGCAGTGCTAGTGAAGGGGGCGCCGGCAATCAGCCCCAGCATTTT | CSASEGGAGNQPQHF
- | TRBJ1-5 | - | TRBV19 | TGTGCCAGTAGTGACAGGTGGGATCAGCCCCAGCATTTT | CASSDRWDQPQHF
TRBD1 | TRBJ2-5 | - | TRBV2 | TGTGCCAGCAGTGACGGCAAAGGGGGCTTAGGAGAGACCCAGTACTTC | CASSDGKGGLGETQYF
- | TRBJ2-5 | - | TRBV27 | TGTGCCAGCCCTTTAATGGAGACCCAGTACTTC | CASPLMETQYF
- | TRBJ1-6 | - | TRBV6-7 | TGTGCCAGCAGTTACCCCCCCCCGGGCAGGGAACTTTCACCCCTCCACTTT | CASSYPPPGRELSPLHF
TRBD1 | TRBJ2-2 | once | TRBV7-7 | TGTGCCAGCAGCCCGGACAGGGTTTTCACCGGGGAGCTGTTTTTT | CASSPDRVFTGELFF
- | TRBJ2-7 | - | TRBV19 | TGTGCCAGTAGTAACAGGGCTAGCAGCTCCTACGAGCAGTACTTC | CASSNRASSSYEQYF
TRBD2 | TRBJ2-7 | - | TRBV14 | TGTGCCAGCAGCCAATTTAGCGGGCTAGGCTACGAGCAGTACTTC | CASSQFSGLGYEQYF
TRBD1 | TRBJ1-2 | once | TRBV28 | TGTGCCAGCCAGACAGGGATCTATGGCTACACCTTC | CASQTGIYGYTF
TRBD1 | TRBJ1-5 | once | TRBV7-9 | TGTGCCAGCAGCCCTCTCAGGACAGGAAATCAGCCCCAGCATTTT | CASSPLRTGNQPQHF
- | TRBJ1-5 | - | TRBV27 | TGTGCCAGCAGTTCCCAGGGAAGACAGCCCCAGCATTTT | CASSSQGRQPQHF
- | TRBJ2-5 | - | TRBV18 | TGTGCCAGCTCACCACTCCAGGGGTCACGGGAGACCCAGTACTTC | CASSPLQGSRETQYF
- | TRBJ1-2 | few | TRBV6-1 | TGTGCCAGCAGTGAAGCGGGAGATTGGTACGGCTACACCTTC | CASSEAGDWYGYTF
- | TRBJ1-3 | - | TRBV18 | TGTGCCAGCTCACCGGGGGGTTCTGGAAACACCATATATTTT | CASSPGGSGNTIYF
- | TRBJ1-2 | - | TRBV6-4 | TGTGCCAGCAGTGACTCGAGTGGAGGGGACTATGGCTACACCTTC | CASSDSSGGDYGYTF
TRBD1 | TRBJ2-7 | - | TRBV9 | TGTGCCAGCAGCGTAGACCCGGGACAGGGGAGGAATTCGCAGTACTTC | CASSVDPGQGRNSQYF
- | TRBJ2-1 | few | TRBV18 | TGTGCCAGCTCACCCCTGACACAAACCAGGGGTGAGCAGTTCTTC | CASSPLTQTRGEQFF
TRBD1 | TRBJ2-7 | - | TRBV27 | TGTGCCAGCACCAGTTGGGTGTTAACAGGGGGGATCTACGAGCAGTACTTC | CASTSWVLTGGIYEQYF
- | TRBJ2-7 | - | TRBV20-1 | TGCAGTGCTAGAGTCGGGAACGAGCAGTACTTC | CSARVGNEQYF
- | TRBJ2-5 | - | TRBV28 | TGTGCCAGCAGTTTCCGACAAAGAGAGGGAGAGACCCAGTACTTC | CASSFRQREGETQYF
TRBD1 | TRBJ1-6 | - | TRBV30 | TGTGCCTGGAGGGACAGGGATAATTCACCCCTCCACTTT | CAWRDRDNSPLHF
TRBD2 | TRBJ2-3 | - | TRBV14 | TGTGCCAGCAGCCAAAAGGGAGGGTGGACAGATACGCAGTATTTT | CASSQKGGWTDTQYF
TRBD1 | TRBJ1-2 | - | TRBV24-1 | TGTGCCACCAGTGATTTGGGGACAGGCGGACCAAACTATGGCTACACCTTC | CATSDLGTGGPNYGYTF
TRBD1 | TRBJ1-6 | once | TRBV5-4 | TGTGCCAGCAGCCAGCGGGGACAGGGCGTTTTTAATTCACCCCTCCACTTT | CASSQRGQGVFNSPLHF
TRBD1 | TRBJ2-7 | - | TRBV7-9 | TGTGCCAGCAGTTTAAAGGGGGCGCGCTACGAGCAGTACTTC | CASSLKGARYEQYF
TRBD2 | TRBJ2-7 | - | TRBV19 | TGTGCCAGTAGTCCGTATCCTAGCGGGGGCTCCACCTACGAGCAGTACTTC | CASSPYPSGGSTYEQYF
TRBD1 | TRBJ1-2 | - | TRBV20-1 | TGCAGTGCTAGTCCATTCGGGACAGGGGGCAACTATGGCTACACCTTC | CSASPFGTGGNYGYTF
- | TRBJ2-7 | - | TRBV4-3 | TGCGCCAGCAGCCAAGATCAGGGAAAGGGGCAGTACTTC | CASSQDQGKGQYF
- | TRBJ2-7 | - | TRBV6-5 | TGTGCCAGCAGTTACTCGGGGGCGAGGAACGAGCAGTACTTC | CASSYSGARNEQYF
TRBD1 | TRBJ1-4 | once | TRBV18 | TGTGCCAGCTCACCCGCCAGGGGGCAAGAAAAACTGTTTTTT | CASSPARGQEKLFF
TRBD1 | TRBJ2-5 | - | TRBV6-2/TRBV6-3 | TGTGCCAGCAGCTCGGGGACAGGGGGCCTCGGGGAGACCCAGTACTTC | CASSSGTGGLGETQYF
TRBD1 | TRBJ2-3 | - | TRBV15 | TGTGCCACCAGCAGAGAGCAGGGGGCGGGCACAGATACGCAGTATTTT | CATSREQGAGTDTQYF
TRBD2 | TRBJ2-1 | once | TRBV7-9 | TGTGCCAGCAGTCCGACGGGGGGTTTATCCTACAATGAGCAGTTCTTC | CASSPTGGLSYNEQFF
- | TRBJ2-7 | - | TRBV6-2/TRBV6-3 | TGTGCCAGCAGCGGGCAGGTGAGAGGGGGCTACGAGCAGTACTTC | CASSGQVRGGYEQYF